This T cell receptor (beta chain) was sequenced for a study of control samples from healthy donors and cancer patients. The method was immunoSEQ multiplex PCR; TCRdb's version includes in-frame clones alone and lacks a portion of them. The sample yields about 120,000 clones, just under 90% seen once. The CDR3 is 16 residues long. The germline V gene has CDR1 SNHLY and CDR2 FYNNEI. The V and J ends lost 1 base and 1 base respectively, with 11 bases between them. Material: blood. The clonotype was recovered from a man aged 25 to 45 in good health. V and J are TRBV2 and TRBJ1-3, with D hard to call. CDR3 sequence: CASSEGRHQSGNTIYF. The DNA for the CDR3 is TGTGCCAGCAGTGAAGGAAGGCATCAATCTGGAAACACCATATATTTT.